Listed below are T cell receptor beta chains from one sample, sequenced in a study of blood T cell repertoires in COVID-19. Produced via immunoSEQ multiplex PCR; TCRdb's table is partial and in-frame only. The sample lists around 270,000 clones; 75% to 90% were seen once. Sequencing was performed on peripheral blood. Every receptor here comes from a man aged 35 to 55 with acute or convalescent COVID-19. The CDR3 runs from the conserved cysteine through the conserved F or W. The D gene is left open where the match is weak. Where a row states a size, it is once, few, many or the class of an expanded clone; other rows omit it.

15 | . | TRBJ1-1 | TRBV5-1 | TRBD1 | TGCGCCAGCAGCTTGGGAGGACAGGGGCTCACTGAAGCTTTCTTT | CASSLGGQGLTEAFF
14 | . | TRBJ1-5 | TRBV6-5 | TRBD1 | TGTGCCAGCAGTACTGGACAGGGCAATCAGCCCCAGCATTTT | CASSTGQGNQPQHF
15 | once | TRBJ1-5 | TRBV28 | . | TGTGCCAGCAGTCTACAGACGGGGGTCCGGCAGCCCCAGCATTTT | CASSLQTGVRQPQHF
15 | . | TRBJ2-7 | TRBV4-1 | TRBD1 | TGCGCCAGCAGCCAAGATACAGGGGGATCCTACGAGCAGTACTTC | CASSQDTGGSYEQYF
13 | . | TRBJ2-3 | TRBV24-1 | . | TGTGCCACTAGGGCGCCGGGGGCAGATACGCAGTATTTT | CATRAPGADTQYF
14 | . | TRBJ2-3 | TRBV24-1 | TRBD1 | TGTGCCTCCGCGGTAGGGGGCTCCGCAGATACGCAGTATTTT | CASAVGGSADTQYF
14 | few | TRBJ1-5 | TRBV6-5 | TRBD1 | TGTGCCAGCAGTAGACAGGGCGGCAATCAGCCCCAGCATTTT | CASSRQGGNQPQHF
14 | . | TRBJ1-5 | TRBV18 | TRBD1 | TGTGCCAGCTCACCGGGACAGGGAGGGCAGCCCCAGCATTTT | CASSPGQGGQPQHF
14 | . | TRBJ1-2 | TRBV2 | . | TGTGCCAGCAGTGATTTCCGGGGTTCCTATGGCTACACCTTC | CASSDFRGSYGYTF
14 | . | TRBJ2-7 | TRBV6-5 | TRBD1 | TGTGCCAGCAGCCCGGGACAGGTCCCCTACGAGCAGTACTTC | CASSPGQVPYEQYF
15 | . | TRBJ2-3 | TRBV7-8 | TRBD2 | TGTGCCAGCAGCTCCCGGACTAGCGGAACAGATACGCAGTATTTT | CASSSRTSGTDTQYF
13 | . | TRBJ1-5 | TRBV2 | TRBD1 | TGTGCCAGCATCCAGGGGGTAAATCAGCCCCAGCATTTT | CASIQGVNQPQHF
16 | . | TRBJ2-7 | TRBV2 | TRBD1 | TGTGCCAGCAGTGAGCCCCTGGACAGGGAACCCTACGAGCAGTACTTC | CASSEPLDREPYEQYF
13 | . | TRBJ2-7 | TRBV10-3 | TRBD1 | TGTGCCATCAGTGTGGGACAGGGCTACGAGCAGTACTTC | CAISVGQGYEQYF
14 | few | TRBJ1-1 | TRBV30 | . | TGTGCCTGGAGTTGGACCAGGGGAGGGACTGAAGCTTTCTTT | CAWSWTRGGTEAFF
16 | . | TRBJ2-3 | TRBV5-1 | TRBD1 | TGCGCCAGCAGCTTATACGACAGGGGGCGCGGTGATACGCAGTATTTT | CASSLYDRGRGDTQYF
14 | . | TRBJ2-1 | TRBV24-1 | . | TGTGCCACCAGTGATCCGACAGCCTACAATGAGCAGTTCTTC | CATSDPTAYNEQFF
14 | few | TRBJ2-1 | TRBV2 | TRBD2 | TGTGCCAGCATCTCGGAGCGGGGGGTACGTGAGCAGTTCTTC | CASISERGVREQFF
16 | . | TRBJ2-1 | TRBV5-4 | TRBD2 | TGTGCCAGCAGCTTGGCGGGGGGAAGGAGCTACAATGAGCAGTTCTTC | CASSLAGGRSYNEQFF
13 | . | TRBJ1-2 | TRBV3-1/TRBV3-2 | . | TGTGCCAGCAGCCTGCAGGGGACCTATGGCTACACCTTC | CASSLQGTYGYTF
16 | . | TRBJ1-6 | TRBV6-1 | . | TGTGCCAGCAGTGCCTACCTACGGGACACCCTTTTAGACCTCCACTTT | CASSAYLRDTLLDLHF
15 | . | TRBJ1-6 | TRBV12-5 | . | TGTGCTAGTGGTTCCGGGACTCCGTTTAATTCACCCCTCCACTTT | CASGSGTPFNSPLHF
14 | . | TRBJ1-6 | TRBV2 | . | TGTGCCAGCAGTCCCTCCTGGCAGGGATTTTCCCTCCACTTT | CASSPSWQGFSLHF
13 | . | TRBJ1-2 | TRBV7-8 | TRBD1 | TGTGCGACCAACCGGGACAGGGGGTATGGCTACACCTTC | CATNRDRGYGYTF
16 | . | TRBJ1-2 | TRBV30 | TRBD1 | TGTGCCTGGAGTGCCCAGGGAACCCCAGGGGGCCTGGGCTACACCTTC | CAWSAQGTPGGLGYTF
15 | once | TRBJ2-3 | TRBV21-1 | . | TGTGCCAGCAGCCTTAGGACAGGGAACATAGATACGCAGTATTTT | CASSLRTGNIDTQYF
15 | . | TRBJ1-1 | TRBV30 | . | TGTGCCTGGAGTCTAGAGGCAGACAGGCTGCCTGAAGCTTTCTTT | CAWSLEADRLPEAFF
14 | . | TRBJ1-2 | TRBV19 | TRBD1 | TGTGCCAGTAGTACGGGACAGTCCAACTATGGCTACACCTTC | CASSTGQSNYGYTF
12 | . | TRBJ1-2 | TRBV5-1 | . | TGCGCCAGCTGGGGCTTCAACCGGGGCTACACCTTC | CASWGFNRGYTF
15 | . | TRBJ2-3 | TRBV3-1/TRBV3-2 | TRBD2 | TGTGCCAGCAGTCTAGCGGGGGAGACCACAGATACGCAGTATTTT | CASSLAGETTDTQYF
13 | . | TRBJ2-2 | TRBV5-1 | TRBD2 | TGCGCCAGCAGCTTACTAGCGCCCGGGGAGCTGTTTTTT | CASSLLAPGELFF